The 22 T cell receptor beta chains presented below share a single source sample, sequenced in a study of T-cell reconstitution after alpha-beta-depleted transplantation in children. The library targeted TCRbeta and was prepared with unique molecular identifiers. TCRdb redid the calling of the PCR reads with MiXCR, one entry per CDR3 protein. The top ten hold around 5.6% of the sample, which has 490,000 or so distinct CDR3 sequences, approximately 12% seen once. This material consisted of PBMCs from the stem cell graft donor, taken from the stem cell graft. Receptor source: a human donor who donated a stem cell graft to a child with combined immunodeficiency.

As for this clonotype: At one of its ends the junction is not consistent with the germline gene, which may arise from a read error. The chain combines TRBV18 with TRBJ1-1; no clear D. CDR3 length: 13 residues. Germline CDR1 is KGHSH and CDR2 is LQKENI. The CDR3 DNA reads TGTTCCAGCTCACCACCACCAACGGCTGAAGCTTTCTTT. Its translation: CSSSPPPTAEAFF. Looking up the rest from reference TRBV18 and TRBJ1-1 gives the full variable domain: NAGVMQNPRHLVRRRGQEARLRCSPMKGHSHVYWYRQLPEEGLKFMVYLQKENIIDESGMPKERFSAEFPKEGPSILRIQQVVRGDSAAYFCSSSPPPTAEAFFGQGTRLTVV.

This clonotype was detected a few times. The chain recombines TRBV30 with TRBJ2-2; weak D call: TRBD2 (6 bases). The CDR3 consists of 16 residues. The V gene's germline CDR1 is GTSNPN and CDR2 SVGIG (reference sequence). The V gene lost 1 base and the J gene lost 7 bases, with 19 bases spanning the gap. The CDR3 sequence: CAWSAVLQRGSGELFF. The CDR3 bases are TGTGCCTGGAGTGCGGTATTACAACGGGGGAGCGGGGAGCTGTTTTTT. The entire variable domain, with the rest obtained from reference TRBV30 and TRBJ2-2, is as follows: SQTIHQWPATLVQPVGSPLSLECTVEGTSNPNLYWYRQAAGRGLQLLFYSVGIGQISSEVPQNLSASRPQDRQFILSSKKLLLSDSGFYLCAWSAVLQRGSGELFFGEGSRLTVL.

V and J are TRBV12-3 or TRBV12-4 and TRBJ2-1; D gene ambiguous. Deletions cut 6 bases from V and 3 bases from J, with 15 bases between. This CDR3 contains 15 residues. The CDR3: CASSPQITNYNEQFF. As DNA, the CDR3 is TGTGCCAGCAGCCCCCAGATAACCAACTACAATGAGCAGTTCTTC.

This clonotype appeared a few times. V gene TRBV5-4 combines with J gene TRBJ2-1; the D gene is possibly TRBD1 (5 bases). The CDR3 has 15 amino acids. Germline lookup yields CDR1 SGHNT and CDR2 YYREEE (reference sequence). The V and J ends lost 0 bases and 8 bases respectively, with 15 bases between them. The CDR3: CASSLEPQVNHEQFF. For the CDR3, the DNA is TGTGCCAGCAGCTTGGAACCACAGGTTAACCATGAGCAGTTCTTC.

The genes are TRBV12-3 or TRBV12-4 and TRBJ2-2; D is unclear. CDR3 length equals 11 residues. V lost 9 bases, J lost 6 bases, and 8 bases lay in between. DNA of the CDR3: TGTGCCAGTTTTTTTTCCGGGGAGCTGTTTTTT. Protein sequence: CASFFSGELFF.

The chain carries TRBV20-1 and TRBJ2-5; 8 nucleotides agree with TRBD1. The V gene end was trimmed by 3 bases and the J gene end by 3 bases; junction bases not matched to a gene: 9. Germline V lookup: CDR1 DFQATT, CDR2 SNEGSKA (reference sequence). The CDR3 has 15 residues. CDR3 coding DNA: TGCAGTGCTAGGGCCCGAGACAGGGGTAAAGAGACCCAGTACTTC. Translation: CSARARDRGKETQYF.

The chain uses TRBV19 and TRBJ2-5; D unclear. The ends were cut back, 6 bases at V and 5 bases at J, with 7 bases in the middle. Germline V gene data show CDR1 as LNHDA and CDR2 as SQIVND (reference sequence). The CDR3 has 11 residues. CDR3 loop: CASRQEETQYF. Written as DNA, the CDR3 is TGTGCCAGTAGGCAAGAGGAGACCCAGTACTTC.

This clonotype was detected only a few times. CDR3 in DNA: TGCAGCGGCAGGACAGAAAAAGAGACCCAGTACTTC. It codes for CSGRTEKETQYF. J is TRBJ2-5 and V is TRBV29-1, with D tentatively TRBD1 (6 bases). The length of the CDR3 is 12 residues. Trimming removed 7 bases from V and 3 bases from J, with 12 bases in between. Germline lookup yields CDR1 SQVTM and CDR2 ANQGSEA.

This chain uses TRBV20-1 with TRBJ2-5, with D unclear. The CDR3 extends over 12 amino acids. Germline-derived CDR1 and CDR2 are DFQATT and SNEGSKA (reference sequence). Trimming cost V 5 bases and J 5 bases, with 12 bases left between them. CDR3 residues: CSAALGGETQYF. CDR3 sequence (DNA): TGCAGTGCTGCACTCGGTGGGGAGACCCAGTACTTC.

This clonotype came up many times. The CDR3 is CASNEGSHEQYF. The CDR3 coding sequence is TGTGCCAGCAATGAAGGGTCCCACGAGCAGTACTTC. This chain connects TRBV12-3 or TRBV12-4 to TRBJ2-7; D gene unclear. This CDR3 has 12 amino acids. Trimming pared 7 bases from V and 5 bases from J, leaving 12 bases between.

The genes are TRBV5-1 and TRBJ2-7; 7 nucleotides align to TRBD2. This CDR3 has 15 residues. J gave up 3 bases and V 0 bases, and 6 bases lay outside the gene matches. Germline assignment: CDR1 SGHRS and CDR2 YFSETQ. In nucleotides, the CDR3 is TGCGCCAGCAGCTTGGGGGGGAGGGCTGGCTACGAGCAGTACTTC. Encoded protein: CASSLGGRAGYEQYF. The variable domain in full, completed from reference TRBV5-1 and TRBJ2-7, reads KAGVTQTPRYLIKTRGQQVTLSCSPISGHRSVSWYQQTPGQGLQFLFEYFSETQRNKGNFPGRFSGRQFSNSRSEMNVSTLELGDSALYLCASSLGGRAGYEQYFGPGTRLTVT.

This clonotype was seen more than once but under ten times. The chain links TRBV27 to TRBJ2-1; tentatively, D is TRBD1 (5 bases). The ends were cut back, 8 bases at V and 8 bases at J, with 19 bases in the middle. The CDR3 is 14 amino acids. The V gene's germline CDR1 is MNHEY and CDR2 SMNVEV (reference sequence). The CDR3 nucleotides read TGTGCCAGCGGGGTCCAGGGAAGGTGGCATGAGCAGTTCTTC. Its protein product is CASGVQGRWHEQFF.

For the CDR3, the DNA is TGTGCCAGCAGTTTGGGACCGGCGGAGCAGTTCTTC. Translation gives CASSLGPAEQFF. The chain couples TRBV6-2 or TRBV6-3 to TRBJ2-1, with D possibly called TRBD1 or TRBD2 (5 bases each). The CDR3 contains 12 residues. V was pared by 4 bases and J by 10 bases, with 11 bases between. The germline V gene encodes CDR1 MNHEY and CDR2 SVGEGT.

This clonotype has more than one count but fewer than ten. The genes are TRBV12-3 or TRBV12-4 and TRBJ2-1; 8 bases are shared with TRBD1. This CDR3 is 15 amino acids long. Trimming cost V 7 bases and J 8 bases; bases outside gene matches: 13. The CDR3 DNA reads TGTGCCAGCATATCCGGTGCAGGGGGCATGCATGAGCAGTTCTTC. It is translated as CASISGAGGMHEQFF.

This chain joins TRBV7-2 and TRBJ2-3; weak D call: TRBD2 (6 bases). V lost 5 bases to trimming and J lost 5 bases, with 14 bases between them. The CDR3 is 14 amino acids. Germline CDR1 reads SGHTA; CDR2 reads FQGNSA. This chain's CDR3 is CASSVERGGDTQYF. In DNA, the CDR3 is TGTGCCAGCAGCGTGGAGAGGGGAGGAGATACGCAGTATTTT.

This clonotype was counted at least ten times. The J gene is TRBJ2-3, the V gene TRBV12-3 or TRBV12-4, with D perhaps TRBD1 or TRBD2 (5 bases each). The V end lost 4 bases, the J end lost 3 bases, and 11 bases lay between the germline ends. The CDR3 runs to 14 residues. The CDR3 sequence: CASSSGTATDTQYF. As DNA, the CDR3 is TGTGCCAGCAGTTCCGGGACGGCTACAGATACGCAGTATTTT.

This clonotype was recorded many times. V and J are TRBV20-1 and TRBJ2-3; the D gene is possibly TRBD2 (6 bases). Germline lookup yields CDR1 DFQATT and CDR2 SNEGSKA (reference sequence). The CDR3 spans 16 residues. The germline V and J ends were trimmed by 5 bases and 5 bases, with 23 bases remaining between them. CDR3 DNA sequence: TGCAGTGCTTCAGCCCTGGGGGGACTGAACAAAGATACGCAGTATTTT. It yields the protein CSASALGGLNKDTQYF.

Only a few counts were recorded for this clonotype. This chain links TRBV2 with TRBJ1-2, with D possibly TRBD1 on 6 matching bases. There are 14 residues in the CDR3. V was cut by 4 bases and J by 8 bases, with 17 bases left in between. The germline V gene has CDR1 SNHLY and CDR2 FYNNEI. The CDR3: CASSVPTGAGGYTF. In DNA form, the CDR3 reads TGTGCCAGCAGTGTCCCAACGGGGGCTGGAGGCTACACCTTC.

In its sample, this clonotype was seen many times. The chain is built from TRBV5-4 and TRBJ2-2, with 7 positions matching TRBD2. The CDR3 is 16 amino acids. V was clipped by 1 base and J by 8 bases; unmatched bases: 11. The germline V gene has CDR1 SGHNT and CDR2 YYREEE (reference sequence). The CDR3, as DNA: TGTGCCAGCAGCTTGTCCCCCCTGGCGGGAGATGGGGAGCTGTTTTTT. Protein sequence: CASSLSPLAGDGELFF.

At least ten counts were recorded for this clonotype. The chain is built from TRBV30 and TRBJ1-1; D not certain. The CDR3 loop spans 13 amino acids. The germline V gene has CDR1 GTSNPN and CDR2 SVGIG (reference sequence). V gave up 2 bases and J gave up 1 base, with 8 bases separating them. The CDR3 sequence: CAWSSGRNTEAFF. The CDR3 DNA reads TGTGCCTGGAGTAGCGGAAGGAACACTGAAGCTTTCTTT.

At least ten counts were recorded for this clonotype. This rearrangement joins TRBV7-3 to TRBJ2-1; TRBD2 agrees at 13 bases. In germline, CDR1 is SGHTA, CDR2 FQGTGA. With V trimmed by 1 base and J by 8 bases, 2 bases remained unmatched. CDR3 length: 15 amino acids. The DNA for the CDR3 is TGTGCCAGCAGCTTAAGAGGACTAGCGGGAGATGAGCAGTTCTTC. As protein: CASSLRGLAGDEQFF.

This clonotype has only a few counts. V is TRBV7-8 and J is TRBJ2-5; TRBD1 agrees at 10 bases. The length of the CDR3 is 15 residues. The J segment lost 2 bases and the V segment lost 4 bases, leaving 4 bases of the junction unmatched. The germline V gene has CDR1 SGHVS and CDR2 FQNEAQ. The CDR3 sequence is CASSYRDRGQETQYF. Here the CDR3 DNA reads TGTGCCAGCAGCTACCGGGACAGGGGTCAAGAGACCCAGTACTTC.